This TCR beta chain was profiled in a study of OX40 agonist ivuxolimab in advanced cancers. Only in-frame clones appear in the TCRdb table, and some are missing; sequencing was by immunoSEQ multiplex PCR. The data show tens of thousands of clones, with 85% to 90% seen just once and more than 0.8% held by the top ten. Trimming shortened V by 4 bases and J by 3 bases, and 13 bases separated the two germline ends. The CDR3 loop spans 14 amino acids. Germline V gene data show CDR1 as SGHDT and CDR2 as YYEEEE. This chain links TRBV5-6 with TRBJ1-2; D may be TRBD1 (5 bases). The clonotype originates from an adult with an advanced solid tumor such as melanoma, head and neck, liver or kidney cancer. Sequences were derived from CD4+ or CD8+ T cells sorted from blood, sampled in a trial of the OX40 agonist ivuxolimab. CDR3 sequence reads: CASSQVGGDYGYTF. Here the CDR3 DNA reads TGTGCCAGCAGCCAAGTCGGGGGGGACTATGGCTACACCTTC. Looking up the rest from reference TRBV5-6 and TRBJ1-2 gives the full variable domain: DAGVTQSPTHLIKTRGQQVTLRCSPKSGHDTVSWYQQALGQGPQFIFQYYEEEERQRGNFPDRFSGHQFPNYSSELNVNALLLGDSALYLCASSQVGGDYGYTFGSGTRLTVV.